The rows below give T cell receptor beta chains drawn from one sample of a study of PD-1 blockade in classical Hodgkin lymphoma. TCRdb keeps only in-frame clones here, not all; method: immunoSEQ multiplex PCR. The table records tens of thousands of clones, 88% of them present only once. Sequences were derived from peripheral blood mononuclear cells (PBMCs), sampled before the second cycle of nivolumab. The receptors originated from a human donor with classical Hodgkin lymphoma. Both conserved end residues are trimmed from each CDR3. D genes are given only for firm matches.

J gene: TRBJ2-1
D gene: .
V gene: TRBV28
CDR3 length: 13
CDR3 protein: ASSSGGASRNEQF

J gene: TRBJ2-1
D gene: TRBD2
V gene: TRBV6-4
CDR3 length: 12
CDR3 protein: ASSSSGGTNEQF

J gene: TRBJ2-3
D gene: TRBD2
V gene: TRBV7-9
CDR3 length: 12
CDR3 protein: ASSSSGGTNTQY

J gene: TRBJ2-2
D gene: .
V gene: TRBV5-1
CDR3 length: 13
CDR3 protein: ASSLIAGGGGELF

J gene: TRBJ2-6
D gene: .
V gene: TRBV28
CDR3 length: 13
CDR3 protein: ASSFQLSGANVLT

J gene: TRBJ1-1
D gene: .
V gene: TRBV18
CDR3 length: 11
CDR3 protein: ASSSQGNTEAF

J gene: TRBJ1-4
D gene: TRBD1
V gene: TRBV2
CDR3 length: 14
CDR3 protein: ASSALLGQGQEKLF

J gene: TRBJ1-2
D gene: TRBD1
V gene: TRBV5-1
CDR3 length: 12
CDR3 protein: ASSLEGQGYGYT

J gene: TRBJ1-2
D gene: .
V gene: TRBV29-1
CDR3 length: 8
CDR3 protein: SVLNGGYT

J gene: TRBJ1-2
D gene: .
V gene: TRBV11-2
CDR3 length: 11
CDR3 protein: ASSPPTSYGYT

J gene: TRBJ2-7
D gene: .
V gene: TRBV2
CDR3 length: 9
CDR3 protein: ASTGEYEQY

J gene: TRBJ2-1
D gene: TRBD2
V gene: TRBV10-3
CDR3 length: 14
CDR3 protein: AISDRQLAVYNEQF

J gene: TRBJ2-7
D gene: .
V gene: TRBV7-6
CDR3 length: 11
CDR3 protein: ASSLVSSYEQY

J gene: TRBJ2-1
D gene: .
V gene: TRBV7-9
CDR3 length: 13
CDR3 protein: ASSLAGGRDNEQF

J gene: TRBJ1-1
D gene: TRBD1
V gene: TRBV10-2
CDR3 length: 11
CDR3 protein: ASTRQGNTEAF

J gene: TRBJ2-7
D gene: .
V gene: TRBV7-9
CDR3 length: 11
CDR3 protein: ASSFPTNYEQY

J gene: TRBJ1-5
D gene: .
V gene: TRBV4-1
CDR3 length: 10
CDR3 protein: ASSHPNQPQH

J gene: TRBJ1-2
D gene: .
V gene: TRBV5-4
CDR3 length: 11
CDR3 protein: ASSLIGTYGYT

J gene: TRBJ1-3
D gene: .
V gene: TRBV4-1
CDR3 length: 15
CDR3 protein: ASSQVLIPYPGNTIY

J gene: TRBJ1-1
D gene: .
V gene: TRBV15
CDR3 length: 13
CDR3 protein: ATSRDRGRGTEAF

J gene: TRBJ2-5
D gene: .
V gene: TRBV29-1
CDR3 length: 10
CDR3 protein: SVRAGGETQY

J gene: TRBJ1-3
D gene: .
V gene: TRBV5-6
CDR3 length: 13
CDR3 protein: ASSLSRGNGNTIY

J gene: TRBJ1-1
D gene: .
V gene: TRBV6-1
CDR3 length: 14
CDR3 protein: ASSQVSDTPGGKAF

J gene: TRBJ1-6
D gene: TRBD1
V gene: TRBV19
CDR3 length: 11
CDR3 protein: ASSPTGNSPLH

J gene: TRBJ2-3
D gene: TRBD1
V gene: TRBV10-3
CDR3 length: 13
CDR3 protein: AISAGTGSTDTQY

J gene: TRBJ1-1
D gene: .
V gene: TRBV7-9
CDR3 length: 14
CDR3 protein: ASSAEPGARDTEAF

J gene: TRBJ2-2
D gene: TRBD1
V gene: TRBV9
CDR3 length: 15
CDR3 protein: ASSRVRQGVTTGELF

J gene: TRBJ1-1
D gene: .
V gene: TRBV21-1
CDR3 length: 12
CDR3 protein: ASSKGAANTEAF

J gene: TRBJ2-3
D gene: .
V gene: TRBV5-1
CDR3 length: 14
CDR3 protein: ATSTGPVGSTDTQY

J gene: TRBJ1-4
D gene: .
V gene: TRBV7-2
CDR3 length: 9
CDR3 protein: ASSKEEKLF

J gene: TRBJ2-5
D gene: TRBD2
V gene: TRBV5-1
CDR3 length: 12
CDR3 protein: ASSLGRGGETQY